The sequence of this TCR beta chain was determined in a study of T cell changes during pregnancy in multiple sclerosis. Clones were read by immunoSEQ multiplex PCR, and TCRdb kept only the in-frame ones, dropping some. The data show tens of thousands of clones, with roughly nine tenths seen just once and approximately 2.8% held by the top ten. Material: CD8+ T cells from peripheral blood mononuclear cells, obtained before pregnancy. The sequence was obtained from a female donor with multiple sclerosis, enrolled in a pregnancy study.

As DNA, the CDR3 is TGTGCCATCAGTGAGTCATCCAGTATCTACGAGCAGTACTTC. Translation gives CAISESSSIYEQYF. This rearrangement joins TRBV10-3 to TRBJ2-7, with D unresolved. Germline V gives CDR1 ENHRY, CDR2 SYGVKD. The CDR3 has 14 amino acids. Trimming took off 0 bases at V and 3 bases at J, with 9 bases between the two ends.